The entry below describes one T cell receptor beta chain. Its antigen remains unidentified. The V and J ends lost 0 bases and 0 bases respectively, with 12 bases between them. The germline V gene has CDR1 SGHVS and CDR2 FQNEAQ. This CDR3 is built from 17 residues. Profiling relied on immunoSEQ multiplex PCR, and the TCRdb table lists in-frame clones only, not all of them. The sample contains about 20,000 clones, 85% to 90% of which appear only once. The data are from a study of regulatory dendritic cells for organ transplantation. Allogeneic regulatory or mature dendritic cells were co-cultured for less than 6 days with CFSE-labeled sorted T cells at 1:10. General study results and limits: Regulatory dendritic cells appeared to expand memory CD8+ clones less than mature ones.

The V call is TRBV7-8, the J call TRBJ1-3; D is unclear. The receptor was derived from a human donor in good health. The specimen was naive CD4+ T cells from blood cultured with dendritic cells. As to subset: CD45RA+ naive T cells. CDR3 sequence: CASSLARGPSSGNTIYF. The CDR3 DNA sequence: TGTGCCAGCAGCTTAGCGCGCGGTCCGAGCTCTGGAAACACCATATATTTT.